The 20 T cell receptor beta chains reported below all come from one sample, sequenced in a study of control samples from healthy donors and cancer patients. Repertoires were generated with immunoSEQ multiplex PCR, while TCRdb's copy carries only in-frame clones and drops some. The profile covers some 130,000 clones, with 90% appearing a single time and 2% to 3% taken by the ten largest. Input material: blood. The receptors were gathered from a man aged 40-49 years in good health.

This clone was counted only a few times. V usage is TRBV28 and J usage is TRBJ2-1; 9 nucleotides line up with TRBD2. The CDR3 spans 14 residues. Per the germline V gene, CDR1 is MDHEN and CDR2 is SYDVKM. With V trimmed by 6 bases and J by 7 bases, 7 bases remained unmatched. The CDR3, as DNA: TGTGCCAGCAGGACCTTTAGCGGGGGAAATGAGCAGTTCTTC. Translating gives CASRTFSGGNEQFF.

The chain joins TRBV7-2 to TRBJ2-4; D uncertain. The CDR3 has 15 amino acids. Trimming took 4 bases from V and 5 from J, leaving 15 bases between them. Germline CDR1 SGHTA, CDR2 FQGNSA. CDR3 region: CASSSGSSHENIQYF. The CDR3 region has the DNA TGTGCCAGCAGCTCGGGCAGCTCACACGAAAACATTCAGTACTTC.

The CDR3 loop reads CASSLVRVSQETQYF. The DNA for the CDR3 is TGCGCCAGCAGCTTGGTCCGAGTATCCCAAGAGACCCAGTACTTC. The chain combines TRBV5-1 with TRBJ2-5; no clear D gene. V gave up 0 bases and J gave up 1 base, with 10 bases separating them. This CDR3 spans 15 amino acids. CDR1 is SGHRS and CDR2 is YFSETQ in the germline V gene.

This rearrangement joins TRBV6-6 to TRBJ1-2; TRBD1 aligns across 9 bases. Germline assignment: CDR1 MNHNY and CDR2 SVGAGI (reference sequence). V lost 8 bases, J lost 8 bases, and 12 bases stayed unmatched. CDR3 length: 14 amino acids. In nucleotides, the CDR3 is TGTGCCAGCCGGGACAGGGACCCTCGACAGGGCTACACCTTC. It translates to CASRDRDPRQGYTF.

In DNA form, the CDR3 reads TGTGCCAGCAGTGAAGGCTCCGGGGACTATGGCTACACCTTC. Translated, it gives CASSEGSGDYGYTF. The V gene is TRBV6-1, the J gene TRBJ1-2; unclear D gene. CDR3 length: 14 residues. Trimming stripped 1 base from V and 3 bases from J, with 9 bases between. Germline V gene lookup returns CDR1 MNHNS and CDR2 SASEGT.

This chain connects TRBV19 to TRBJ2-5; unclear D gene. There are 14 residues in the CDR3. The V gene's germline CDR1 is LNHDA and CDR2 SQIVND (reference sequence). Trimming removed 3 bases from V and 2 bases from J, with 10 bases in between. The chain's CDR3 is CASSMVADQETQYF. The CDR3 bases are TGTGCCAGTAGTATGGTAGCAGATCAAGAGACCCAGTACTTC.

The chain combines TRBV9 with TRBJ1-2; D ambiguous. Trimming removed 2 bases from V and 5 bases from J, with 10 bases in between. Per the germline V gene, CDR1 is SGDLS and CDR2 is YYNGEE. This CDR3 is built from 13 residues. The CDR3 loop is CASSVRRRYGYTF. The CDR3, as DNA: TGTGCCAGCAGCGTGCGCAGGCGGTATGGCTACACCTTC. Full variable domain (missing parts from reference TRBV9 and TRBJ1-2): DSGVTQTPKHLITATGQRVTLRCSPRSGDLSVYWYQQSLDQGLQFLIQYYNGEERAKGNILERFSAQQFPDLHSELNLSSLELGDSALYFCASSVRRRYGYTFGSGTRLTVV.

In this sample, this clone turned up once. The rearrangement links TRBV6-5 to TRBJ2-7; the D gene is possibly TRBD2 (6 bases). The germline V gene has CDR1 MNHEY and CDR2 SVGAGI. This CDR3 spans 12 amino acids. Trimming removed 6 bases at V and 6 bases at J, with 12 bases between. The CDR3 spells CASRPRGGEQYF. CDR3 in DNA: TGTGCCAGCAGACCGAGGGGAGGCGAGCAGTACTTC.

CDR3 amino acids: CASSPLRGGRGTGELFF. CDR3 coding DNA: TGTGCCAGCAGCCCTTTACGGGGGGGCCGCGGCACCGGGGAGCTGTTTTTT. This chain connects TRBV3-1 (or the pseudogene TRBV3-2) to TRBJ2-2, with TRBD2 matching over 8 bases. Losses at the gene ends were 4 bases for V and 4 bases for J; bases not matched to a gene: 11. This CDR3 has 17 residues. From germline, CDR1 is LGHDT and CDR2 YNNKEL (reference sequence).

V usage is TRBV9 and J usage is TRBJ2-1; the D call may be TRBD1 or TRBD2 (5 bases each). CDR3 size: 12 residues. V was pared by 4 bases and J by 10 bases, with 12 bases between. Germline V gene data show CDR1 as SGDLS and CDR2 as YYNGEE. CDR3 in amino acids: CASSPGDGEQFF. Written as DNA, the CDR3 is TGTGCCAGCAGCCCTGGGGACGGAGAGCAGTTCTTC.

This chain links TRBV27 with TRBJ1-6, with 8 bases aligning to TRBD1. J lost 7 bases, V lost 4 bases, and 3 bases had no gene match. CDR3 length equals 14 residues. Germline loops: CDR1 MNHEY, CDR2 SMNVEV (reference sequence). CDR3 sequence (DNA): TGTGCCAGCAGTTACCGGACAGGGAATTCACCCCTCCACTTT. It translates to CASSYRTGNSPLHF.

The chain combines TRBV14 with TRBJ1-3; D remains ambiguous. This CDR3 spans 16 amino acids. Germline V gene data show CDR1 as SGHDN and CDR2 as FVKESK. The germline V and J ends were trimmed by 1 base and 0 bases, with 10 bases remaining between them. CDR3 sequence: CASSQVAKSSGNTIYF. CDR3 nucleotide sequence: TGTGCCAGCAGCCAAGTGGCGAAGAGCTCTGGAAACACCATATATTTT. Using reference TRBV14 and TRBJ1-3 for the parts outside the CDR3, the full variable domain is EAGVTQFPSHSVIEKGQTVTLRCDPISGHDNLYWYRRVMGKEIKFLLHFVKESKQDESGMPNNRFLAERTGGTYSTLKVQPAELEDSGVYFCASSQVAKSSGNTIYFGEGSWLTVV.

The J gene is TRBJ1-5, the V gene TRBV15; D is unresolved. Germline V CDR1 and CDR2: LNHNV, YYDKDF (reference sequence). The V gene lost 1 base and the J gene lost 3 bases, with 7 bases spanning the gap. The CDR3 loop spans 14 amino acids. CDR3 loop: CATSRGGNNQPQHF. The DNA of the CDR3 is TGTGCCACCAGCAGAGGAGGGAACAATCAGCCCCAGCATTTT.

The CDR3 nucleotides read TGTGCCAGCAGCTTTCTCCAGCGTGGGGAGACCCAGTACTTC. Encoded protein: CASSFLQRGETQYF. V is TRBV5-4 and J is TRBJ2-5, with D hard to call. Trimming shortened V by 2 bases and J by 5 bases, and 13 bases separated the two germline ends. Germline CDR1 SGHNT, CDR2 YYREEE (reference sequence). This CDR3 has 14 amino acids.

This sequence joins TRBV3-1 (or the pseudogene TRBV3-2) and TRBJ2-7; TRBD1 aligns across 7 bases. With V trimmed by 1 base and J by 2 bases, 5 bases remained unmatched. The CDR3 totals 15 residues. Germline CDR1 is LGHDT and CDR2 is YNNKEL (reference sequence). DNA for the CDR3: TGTGCCAGCAGCCAAGGGACAGGAAGCCCCTACGAGCAGTACTTC. It is translated as CASSQGTGSPYEQYF.

The genes are TRBV6-2 or TRBV6-3 and TRBJ2-2; 9 nucleotides match TRBD2. Germline CDR1 and CDR2: MNHEY and SVGEGT. The CDR3 has 17 residues. V was clipped by 6 bases and J by 5 bases; unmatched bases: 13. CDR3: CASSLPRFSGGTGELFF. The CDR3 DNA follows: TGTGCCAGCAGCCTCCCACGGTTTAGCGGGGGTACCGGGGAGCTGTTTTTT.

V is TRBV30 and J is TRBJ2-5, with D uncertain. Per the germline V gene, CDR1 is GTSNPN and CDR2 is SVGIG (reference sequence). The CDR3 spans 11 residues. The V end was cut by 4 bases, the J end by 0 bases, with 3 bases between. As DNA, the CDR3 is TGTGCCTGGAATAACCAAGAGACCCAGTACTTC. Protein: CAWNNQETQYF. The full variable domain, its missing parts supplied by reference TRBV30 and TRBJ2-5, is SQTIHQWPATLVQPVGSPLSLECTVEGTSNPNLYWYRQAAGRGLQLLFYSVGIGQISSEVPQNLSASRPQDRQFILSSKKLLLSDSGFYLCAWNNQETQYFGPGTRLLVL.

The rearrangement uses TRBV10-3 and TRBJ2-3; TRBD2 matches 14 bases. Germline assignment: CDR1 ENHRY and CDR2 SYGVKD. The CDR3 runs to 18 residues. V lost 6 bases, J lost 3 bases, and 11 bases stayed unmatched. CDR3 sequence: CAISRTTSGGAGTDTQYF. The CDR3 DNA reads as TGTGCCATCAGCCGCACGACTAGCGGGGGGGCCGGAACAGATACGCAGTATTTT.

J is TRBJ1-6 and V is TRBV29-1; 7 bases align to TRBD1. This CDR3 region has 14 residues. Germline assignment: CDR1 SQVTM and CDR2 ANQGSEA. Trimming at V came to 5 bases and at J to 5 bases, leaving 6 bases not matched to a gene. CDR3 protein: CSVRAGGHNSPLHF. In nucleotides, the CDR3 is TGCAGCGTTCGGGCAGGGGGGCATAATTCACCCCTCCACTTT.

The J gene is TRBJ1-2, the V gene TRBV10-3, with TRBD1 as a possible D gene (6 bases). The CDR3 totals 15 residues. Trimming pared 7 bases from V and 4 bases from J, leaving 19 bases between. Germline V CDR1 and CDR2: ENHRY, SYGVKD. The CDR3: CAITGGREARYGYTF. The DNA for the CDR3 is TGTGCCATCACGGGGGGCAGGGAGGCCCGCTATGGCTACACCTTC.